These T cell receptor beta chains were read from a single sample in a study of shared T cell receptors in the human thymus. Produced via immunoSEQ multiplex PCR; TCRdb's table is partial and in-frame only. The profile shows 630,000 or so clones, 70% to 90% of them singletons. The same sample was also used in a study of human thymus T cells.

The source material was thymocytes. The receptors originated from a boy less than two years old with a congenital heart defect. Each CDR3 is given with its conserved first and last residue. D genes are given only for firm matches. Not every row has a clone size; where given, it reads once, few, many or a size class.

DNA: TGTGCCAGCAGCTTGGTACACTCCGGGACTGATTATGGCTACACCTTC; CDR3: CASSLVHSGTDYGYTF; D: -; J: TRBJ1-2; size: -; V: TRBV5-4
DNA: TGCGCCAGCAGCTTGGTCCCGGGAGGGTCCTACAATGAGCAGTTCTTC; CDR3: CASSLVPGGSYNEQFF; D: TRBD2; J: TRBJ2-1; size: -; V: TRBV5-1
DNA: TGTGCCAGTAAGGACACTAACACCGGGGAGCTGTTTTTT; CDR3: CASKDTNTGELFF; D: -; J: TRBJ2-2; size: -; V: TRBV19
DNA: TGTGCCAGCAGTTTAGGGGGGGGCCAGAAGACCCAGTACTTC; CDR3: CASSLGGGQKTQYF; D: -; J: TRBJ2-5; size: -; V: TRBV28
DNA: TGTGCCAGTAGTACACCTGGGACAGGGGTCCGGGACAATCAGCCCCAGCATTTT; CDR3: CASSTPGTGVRDNQPQHF; D: TRBD1; J: TRBJ1-5; size: -; V: TRBV19
DNA: TGTGCCATCAGTGGGACAGCAGATACGCAGTATTTT; CDR3: CAISGTADTQYF; D: -; J: TRBJ2-3; size: -; V: TRBV10-3
DNA: TGTGCCAGCAGTCTCCGGGACTACAATGAGCAGTTCTTC; CDR3: CASSLRDYNEQFF; D: -; J: TRBJ2-1; size: -; V: TRBV6-5
DNA: TGTGCCAGCAGCTTGTGGACATCCAAAGCTTTCTTT; CDR3: CASSLWTSKAFF; D: -; J: TRBJ1-1; size: -; V: TRBV5-6
DNA: TGTGCCAGCAGCTTCTACGTGGTGAGCACTGAAGCTTTCTTT; CDR3: CASSFYVVSTEAFF; D: -; J: TRBJ1-1; size: once; V: TRBV11-3
DNA: TGTGCTAGTGGTTTGGTACTGGCTAATGAAAAACTGTTTTTT; CDR3: CASGLVLANEKLFF; D: -; J: TRBJ1-4; size: -; V: TRBV12-5
DNA: TGTGCCAGCAGCTTAGGACTAGCGGGCACAGATACGCAGTATTTT; CDR3: CASSLGLAGTDTQYF; D: TRBD2; J: TRBJ2-3; size: -; V: TRBV7-2
DNA: TGTGCCAGCAGCTTCGGACCTGGAGGCCCAGAGACCCAGTACTTC; CDR3: CASSFGPGGPETQYF; D: -; J: TRBJ2-5; size: -; V: TRBV7-9
DNA: TGTGCCAGCACCGGACAGGGGCCCTACGAGCAGTACTTC; CDR3: CASTGQGPYEQYF; D: TRBD1; J: TRBJ2-7; size: -; V: TRBV27
DNA: TGTGCCAGCATGCCCCACCGGCAGGGCTCTAATGAAAAACTGTTTTTT; CDR3: CASMPHRQGSNEKLFF; D: -; J: TRBJ1-4; size: -; V: TRBV4-2
DNA: TGTGCCAGCAGCTTGGGGCCCATGAACACTGAAGCTTTCTTT; CDR3: CASSLGPMNTEAFF; D: -; J: TRBJ1-1; size: -; V: TRBV5-8
DNA: TGCGCCAGCAGCTTGGGCAGGGGCAATGAGCAGTTCTTC; CDR3: CASSLGRGNEQFF; D: -; J: TRBJ2-1; size: -; V: TRBV5-1
DNA: TGCGCCAGCAGCCACCCCGGGCTAGCGGGGGCGAATGAGCAGTTCTTC; CDR3: CASSHPGLAGANEQFF; D: TRBD2; J: TRBJ2-1; size: -; V: TRBV4-3
DNA: TGTGCCAGCAGCTTCCGGGACAGAAAGATCTATGGCTACACCTTC; CDR3: CASSFRDRKIYGYTF; D: TRBD1; J: TRBJ1-2; size: -; V: TRBV5-8
DNA: TGTGCCAGCAGCTTATTGGTGGACAGGGTGTCGACTAATGAAAAACTGTTTTTT; CDR3: CASSLLVDRVSTNEKLFF; D: TRBD1; J: TRBJ1-4; size: -; V: TRBV5-6
DNA: TGTGCCAGCAGCCAAGATGCGAGACTAGCCCCCTACAATGAGCAGTTCTTC; CDR3: CASSQDARLAPYNEQFF; D: TRBD2; J: TRBJ2-1; size: -; V: TRBV4-2
DNA: TGCGCCAGCAGTGATTCTCCCAGCGGACCTAGCTCCTACAATGAGCAGTTCTTC; CDR3: CASSDSPSGPSSYNEQFF; D: -; J: TRBJ2-1; size: -; V: TRBV10-2
DNA: TGTGCCAGCAGTGGTGGTGGTACGAGCTCCTACGAGCAGTACTTC; CDR3: CASSGGGTSSYEQYF; D: -; J: TRBJ2-7; size: -; V: TRBV2
DNA: TGCGCCAGCAGCCCCCGGACTAGCGGGGATTCGAACACCGGGGAGCTGTTTTTT; CDR3: CASSPRTSGDSNTGELFF; D: TRBD2; J: TRBJ2-2; size: -; V: TRBV4-3
DNA: TGCGCCAGCAGCTTGGTTGGGACTAGCGCGACCTGGACGAACACCGGGGAGCTGTTTTTT; CDR3: CASSLVGTSATWTNTGELFF; D: TRBD2; J: TRBJ2-2; size: -; V: TRBV5-1
DNA: TGCGCCAGCAGCCTGCAAGAGACCCAGTACTTC; CDR3: CASSLQETQYF; D: -; J: TRBJ2-5; size: -; V: TRBV5-1
DNA: TGTGCCAGCAGCCAAGGCGCGAAGGAGTCGAGCATTGATACGCAGTATTTT; CDR3: CASSQGAKESSIDTQYF; D: -; J: TRBJ2-3; size: -; V: TRBV4-2
DNA: TGCGCCAGCAGTGAGGGTCGTGGACAGCACAATCAGCCCCAGCATTTT; CDR3: CASSEGRGQHNQPQHF; D: -; J: TRBJ1-5; size: -; V: TRBV10-2
DNA: TGCGCCAGCAGCCAAGTGGGTCTAGCGGGATTAGGCACCGGGGAGCTGTTTTTT; CDR3: CASSQVGLAGLGTGELFF; D: TRBD2; J: TRBJ2-2; size: -; V: TRBV4-1
DNA: TGCGCCAGCAGCCAAAATAGCGGGAACGCAGATACGCAGTATTTT; CDR3: CASSQNSGNADTQYF; D: TRBD2; J: TRBJ2-3; size: -; V: TRBV4-1
DNA: TGTGCCAGCAGTCGGACAGGCCGTAAGGGCAATCAGCCCCAGCATTTT; CDR3: CASSRTGRKGNQPQHF; D: TRBD1; J: TRBJ1-5; size: -; V: TRBV28
DNA: TGTGCCAGCAGCGAGACCGGGAGGTGGGACAATGAGCAGTTCTTC; CDR3: CASSETGRWDNEQFF; D: TRBD2; J: TRBJ2-1; size: -; V: TRBV11-3
DNA: TGTGCCAGTAGTGGGAAAAGGGGCTACGAGCAGTACTTC; CDR3: CASSGKRGYEQYF; D: -; J: TRBJ2-7; size: -; V: TRBV19
DNA: TGCGCCAGCAGCCAGGCGGGACAGAACTACGAGCAGTACTTC; CDR3: CASSQAGQNYEQYF; D: -; J: TRBJ2-7; size: -; V: TRBV4-1
DNA: TGCAGCGTTGTAGCGGGGGCGAACTACGAGCAGTACTTC; CDR3: CSVVAGANYEQYF; D: TRBD2; J: TRBJ2-7; size: -; V: TRBV29-1
DNA: TGTGCCAGCAGTGAAGCCCGCAGTGGAAACACCATATATTTT; CDR3: CASSEARSGNTIYF; D: -; J: TRBJ1-3; size: -; V: TRBV6-1
DNA: TGTGCCAGCAGTTACTACCCGGACATCTATGGCTACACCTTC; CDR3: CASSYYPDIYGYTF; D: -; J: TRBJ1-2; size: -; V: TRBV6-6
DNA: TGTGCCAGCGGGGCGGAACAAGAGACCCAGTACTTC; CDR3: CASGAEQETQYF; D: -; J: TRBJ2-5; size: few; V: TRBV28
DNA: TGTGCCAGCAGCTTCGCACTAGCGGGGAAATACGAGCAGTACTTC; CDR3: CASSFALAGKYEQYF; D: TRBD2; J: TRBJ2-7; size: -; V: TRBV5-4
DNA: TGCGCCAGCAGGGCGGCGGGGACTACAAACAATGAGCAGTTCTTC; CDR3: CASRAAGTTNNEQFF; D: TRBD2; J: TRBJ2-1; size: -; V: TRBV4-1
DNA: TGTGCCAGCAGCTTAGTGACTAGCGGGTCAATTCACCTTTACAATGAGCAGTTCTTC; CDR3: CASSLVTSGSIHLYNEQFF; D: TRBD2; J: TRBJ2-1; size: -; V: TRBV7-2